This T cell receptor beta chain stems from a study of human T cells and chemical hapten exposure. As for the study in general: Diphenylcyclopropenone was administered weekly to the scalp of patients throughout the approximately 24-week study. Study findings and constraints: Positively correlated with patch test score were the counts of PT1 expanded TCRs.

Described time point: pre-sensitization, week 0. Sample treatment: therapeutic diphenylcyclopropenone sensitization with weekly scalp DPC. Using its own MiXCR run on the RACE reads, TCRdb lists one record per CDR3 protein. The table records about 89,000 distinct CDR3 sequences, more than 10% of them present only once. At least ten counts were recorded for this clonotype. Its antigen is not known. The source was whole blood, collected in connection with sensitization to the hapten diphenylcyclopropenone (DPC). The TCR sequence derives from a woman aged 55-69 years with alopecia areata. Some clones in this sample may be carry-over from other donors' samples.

CDR3 residues: CSARRPDSSYEQYF. In DNA, the CDR3 is TGCAGCGCCCGACGACCGGACAGCTCCTACGAGCAGTACTTC. The genes are TRBV29-1 and TRBJ2-7; TRBD1 is a possible D gene (6 bases). Trimming left V 7 bases short and J 0 bases short, with 16 bases between. Germline CDR1 SQVTM, CDR2 ANQGSEA. The CDR3 sequence is 14 residues long.